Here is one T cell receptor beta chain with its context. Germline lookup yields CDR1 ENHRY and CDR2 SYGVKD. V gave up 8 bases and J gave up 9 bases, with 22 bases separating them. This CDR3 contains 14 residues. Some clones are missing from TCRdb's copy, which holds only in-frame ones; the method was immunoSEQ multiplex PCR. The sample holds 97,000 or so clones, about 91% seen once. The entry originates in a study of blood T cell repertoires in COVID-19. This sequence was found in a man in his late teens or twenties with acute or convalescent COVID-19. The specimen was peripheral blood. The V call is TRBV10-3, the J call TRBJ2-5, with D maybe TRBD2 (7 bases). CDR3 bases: TGTGCCATCCACCAGCCGGGGGGCGCGGGTTCCCAGTACTTC. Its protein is CAIHQPGGAGSQYF.